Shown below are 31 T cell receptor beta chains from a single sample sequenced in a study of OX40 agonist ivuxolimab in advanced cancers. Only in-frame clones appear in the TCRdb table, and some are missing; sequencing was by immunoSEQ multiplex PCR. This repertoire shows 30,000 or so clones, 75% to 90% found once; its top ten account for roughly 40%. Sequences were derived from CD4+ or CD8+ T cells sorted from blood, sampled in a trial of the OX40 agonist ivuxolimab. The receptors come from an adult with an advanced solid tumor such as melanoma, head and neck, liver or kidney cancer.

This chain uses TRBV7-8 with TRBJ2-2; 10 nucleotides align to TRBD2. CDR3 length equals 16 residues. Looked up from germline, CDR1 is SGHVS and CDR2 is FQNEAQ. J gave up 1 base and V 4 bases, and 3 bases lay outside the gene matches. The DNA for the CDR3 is TGTGCCAGCAGCTCCCGACTAGCGGGGAACACCGGGGAGCTGTTTTTT. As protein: CASSSRLAGNTGELFF.

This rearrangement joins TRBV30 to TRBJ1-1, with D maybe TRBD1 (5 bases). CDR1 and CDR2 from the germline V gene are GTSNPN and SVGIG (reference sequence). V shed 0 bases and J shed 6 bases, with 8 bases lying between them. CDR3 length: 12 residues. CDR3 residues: CAWSVMGPEAFF. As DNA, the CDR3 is TGTGCCTGGAGTGTAATGGGGCCTGAAGCTTTCTTT.

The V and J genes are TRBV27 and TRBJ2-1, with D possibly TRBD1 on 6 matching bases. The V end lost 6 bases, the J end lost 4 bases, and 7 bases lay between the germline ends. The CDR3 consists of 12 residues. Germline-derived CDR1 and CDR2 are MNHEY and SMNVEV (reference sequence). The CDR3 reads CASRDRYNEQFF. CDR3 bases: TGTGCCAGCAGAGACAGGTACAATGAGCAGTTCTTC.

This CDR3 reads CATTIRGHRDASYEQYF. DNA for the CDR3: TGTGCCACCACCATACGGGGGCACCGGGACGCCTCCTACGAGCAGTACTTC. The J gene is TRBJ2-7, the V gene TRBV7-2; D is tentatively TRBD1 or TRBD2 (6 bases each). V lost 10 bases, J lost 0 bases, and 25 bases lay in between. The CDR3 has 17 amino acids. Germline assignment: CDR1 SGHTA and CDR2 FQGNSA.

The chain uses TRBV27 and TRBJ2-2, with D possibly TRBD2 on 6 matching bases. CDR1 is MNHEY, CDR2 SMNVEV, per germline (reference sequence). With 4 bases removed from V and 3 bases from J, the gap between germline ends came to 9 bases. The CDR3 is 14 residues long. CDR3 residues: CASSSSVDTGELFF. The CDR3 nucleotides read TGTGCCAGCAGTTCTAGCGTTGACACCGGGGAGCTGTTTTTT.

The CDR3 DNA is TGTGCCACCAGCAGAGAAGGGGGAGAGGGGCTACGGGGCTGGGCCAAAAACATTCAGTACTTC. Amino acid sequence: CATSREGGEGLRGWAKNIQYF. The chain recombines TRBV15 with TRBJ2-4, with D possibly TRBD1 on 6 matching bases. The V end was cut by 0 bases, the J end by 1 base, with 25 bases between. The CDR3 extends over 21 amino acids. The germline CDR1 and CDR2 sequences are LNHNV and YYDKDF (reference sequence).

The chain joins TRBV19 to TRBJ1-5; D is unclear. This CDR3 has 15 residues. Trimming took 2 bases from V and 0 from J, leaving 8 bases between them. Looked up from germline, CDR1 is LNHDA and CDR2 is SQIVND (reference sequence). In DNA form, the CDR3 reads TGTGCCAGTAGTATAATGGGGATTAGCAATCAGCCCCAGCATTTT. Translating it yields CASSIMGISNQPQHF.

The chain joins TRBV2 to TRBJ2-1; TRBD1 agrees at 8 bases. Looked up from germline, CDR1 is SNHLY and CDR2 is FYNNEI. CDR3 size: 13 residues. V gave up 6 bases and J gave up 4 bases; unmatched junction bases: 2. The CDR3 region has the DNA TGTGCCAGCAGGGGACAGGCGTACAATGAGCAGTTCTTC. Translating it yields CASRGQAYNEQFF. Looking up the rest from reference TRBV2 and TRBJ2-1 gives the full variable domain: EPEVTQTPSHQVTQMGQEVILRCVPISNHLYFYWYRQILGQKVEFLVSFYNNEISEKSEIFDDQFSVERPDGSNFTLKIRSTKLEDSAMYFCASRGQAYNEQFFGPGTRLTVL.

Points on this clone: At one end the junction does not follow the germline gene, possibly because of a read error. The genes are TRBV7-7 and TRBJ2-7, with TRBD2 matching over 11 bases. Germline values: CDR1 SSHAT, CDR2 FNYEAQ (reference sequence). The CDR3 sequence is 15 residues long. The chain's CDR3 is CASSLAGGPSYEQYF. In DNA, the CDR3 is TGTGCTAGCAGCTTAGCGGGAGGGCCCTCCTACGAGCAGTACTTC.

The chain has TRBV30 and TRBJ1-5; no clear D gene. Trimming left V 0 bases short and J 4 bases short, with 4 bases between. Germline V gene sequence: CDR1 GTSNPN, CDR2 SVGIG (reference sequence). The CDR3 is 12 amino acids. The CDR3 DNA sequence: TGTGCCTGGAGTGTTTGGAATCAGCCCCAGCATTTT. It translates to CAWSVWNQPQHF.

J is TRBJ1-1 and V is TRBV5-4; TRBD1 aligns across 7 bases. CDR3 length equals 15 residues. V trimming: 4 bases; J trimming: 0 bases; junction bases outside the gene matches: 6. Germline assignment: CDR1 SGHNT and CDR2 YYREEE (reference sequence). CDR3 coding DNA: TGTGCCAGCAGCGTTGACAGGGCCATGAACACTGAAGCTTTCTTT. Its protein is CASSVDRAMNTEAFF.

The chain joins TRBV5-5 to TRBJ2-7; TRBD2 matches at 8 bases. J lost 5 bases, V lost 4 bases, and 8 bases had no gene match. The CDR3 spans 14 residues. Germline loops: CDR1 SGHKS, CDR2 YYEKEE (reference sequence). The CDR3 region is CASSPGREVNEQYF. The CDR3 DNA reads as TGTGCCAGCAGCCCGGGGCGGGAGGTCAACGAGCAGTACTTC. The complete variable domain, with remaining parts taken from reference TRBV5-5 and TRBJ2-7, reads DAGVTQSPTHLIKTRGQQVTLRCSPISGHKSVSWYQQVLGQGPQFIFQYYEKEERGRGNFPDRFSARQFPNYSSELNVNALLLGDSALYLCASSPGREVNEQYFGPGTRLTVT.

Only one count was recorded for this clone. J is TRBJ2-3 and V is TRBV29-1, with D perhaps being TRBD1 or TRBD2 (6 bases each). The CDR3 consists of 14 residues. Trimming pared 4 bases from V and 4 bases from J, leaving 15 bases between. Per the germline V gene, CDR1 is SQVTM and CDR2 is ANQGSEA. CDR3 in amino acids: CSVGSQGRSDTQYF. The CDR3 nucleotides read TGCAGCGTTGGATCCCAGGGGAGGTCAGATACGCAGTATTTT.

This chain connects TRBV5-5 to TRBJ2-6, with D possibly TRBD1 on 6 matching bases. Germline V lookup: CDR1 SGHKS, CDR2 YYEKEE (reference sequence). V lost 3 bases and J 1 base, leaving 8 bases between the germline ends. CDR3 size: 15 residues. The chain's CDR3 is CASSYTGSGANVLTF. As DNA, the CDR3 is TGTGCCAGCAGCTATACAGGGTCTGGGGCCAACGTCCTGACTTTC.

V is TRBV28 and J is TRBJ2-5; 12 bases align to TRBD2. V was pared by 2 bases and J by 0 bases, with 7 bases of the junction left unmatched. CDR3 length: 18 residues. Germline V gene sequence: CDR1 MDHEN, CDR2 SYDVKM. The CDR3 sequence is CASSLEPGLAGNQETQYF. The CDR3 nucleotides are TGTGCCAGCAGTTTAGAGCCGGGACTAGCGGGCAACCAAGAGACCCAGTACTTC. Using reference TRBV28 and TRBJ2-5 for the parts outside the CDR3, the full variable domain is DVKVTQSSRYLVKRTGEKVFLECVQDMDHENMFWYRQDPGLGLRLIYFSYDVKMKEKGDIPEGYSVSREKKERFSLILESASTNQTSMYLCASSLEPGLAGNQETQYFGPGTRLLVL.

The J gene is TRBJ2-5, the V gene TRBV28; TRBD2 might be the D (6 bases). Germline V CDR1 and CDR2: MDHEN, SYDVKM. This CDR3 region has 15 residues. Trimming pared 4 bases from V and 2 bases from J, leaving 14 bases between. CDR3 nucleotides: TGTGCCAGCAGTTCCAGACTAGATCAACAAGAGACCCAGTACTTC. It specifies CASSSRLDQQETQYF. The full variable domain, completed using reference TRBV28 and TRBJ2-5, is DVKVTQSSRYLVKRTGEKVFLECVQDMDHENMFWYRQDPGLGLRLIYFSYDVKMKEKGDIPEGYSVSREKKERFSLILESASTNQTSMYLCASSSRLDQQETQYFGPGTRLLVL.

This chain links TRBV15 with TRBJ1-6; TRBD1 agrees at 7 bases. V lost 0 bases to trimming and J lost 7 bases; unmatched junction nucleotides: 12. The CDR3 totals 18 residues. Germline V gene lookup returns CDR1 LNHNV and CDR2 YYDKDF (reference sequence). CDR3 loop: CATSRDESPGQLNSPLHF. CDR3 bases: TGTGCCACCAGCAGAGATGAGAGCCCGGGACAGTTAAATTCACCCCTCCACTTT.

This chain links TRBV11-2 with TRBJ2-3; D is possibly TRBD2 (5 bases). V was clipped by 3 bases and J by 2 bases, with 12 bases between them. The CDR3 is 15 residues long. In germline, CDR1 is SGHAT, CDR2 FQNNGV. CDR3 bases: TGTGCCAGCAGCTTGGGTGGCCGGGACACAGATACGCAGTATTTT. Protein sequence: CASSLGGRDTDTQYF.

For the CDR3, the DNA is TGTGCCAGCAGCTTCGGCCCGAGTAGCTCCTACGAGCAGTACTTC. Translating gives CASSFGPSSSYEQYF. V usage is TRBV7-9 and J usage is TRBJ2-7; D is uncertain. The CDR3 has 15 amino acids. The V end lost 3 bases, the J end lost 0 bases, and 12 bases lay between the germline ends. Germline V gives CDR1 SEHNR, CDR2 FQNEAQ (reference sequence).

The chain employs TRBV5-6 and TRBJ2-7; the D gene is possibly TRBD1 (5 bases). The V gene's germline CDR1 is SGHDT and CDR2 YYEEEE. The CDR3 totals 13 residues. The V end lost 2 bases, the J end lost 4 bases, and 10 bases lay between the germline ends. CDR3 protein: CASSFTREYEQYF. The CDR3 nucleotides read TGTGCCAGCAGCTTTACCAGGGAATACGAGCAGTACTTC.

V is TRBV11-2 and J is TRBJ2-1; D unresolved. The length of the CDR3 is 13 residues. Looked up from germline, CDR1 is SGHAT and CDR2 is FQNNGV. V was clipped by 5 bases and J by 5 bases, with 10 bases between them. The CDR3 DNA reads TGTGCCAGCAGCCTTTCCAGAAACAATGAGCAGTTCTTC. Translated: CASSLSRNNEQFF.

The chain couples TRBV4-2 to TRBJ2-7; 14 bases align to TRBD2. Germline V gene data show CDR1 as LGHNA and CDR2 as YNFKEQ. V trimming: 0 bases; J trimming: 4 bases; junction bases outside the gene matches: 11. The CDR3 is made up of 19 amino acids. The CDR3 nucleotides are TGTGCCAGCAGCCAAGAAGCCGGACTAGCGGGAGGCCTAAAGTACGAGCAGTACTTC. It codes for CASSQEAGLAGGLKYEQYF.

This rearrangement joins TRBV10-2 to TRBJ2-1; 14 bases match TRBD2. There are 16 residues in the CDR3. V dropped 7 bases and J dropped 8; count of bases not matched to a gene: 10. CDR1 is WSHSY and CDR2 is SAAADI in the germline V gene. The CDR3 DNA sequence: TGCGCCAGCACAGTCCTGACTAGCGGGAGGGCCGATGAGCAGTTCTTC. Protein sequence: CASTVLTSGRADEQFF.

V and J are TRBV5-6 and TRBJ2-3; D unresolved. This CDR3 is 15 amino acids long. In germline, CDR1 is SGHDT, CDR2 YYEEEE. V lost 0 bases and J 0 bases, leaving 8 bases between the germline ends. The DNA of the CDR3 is TGTGCCAGCAGCTTGGTGGCCAGTAGCACAGATACGCAGTATTTT. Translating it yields CASSLVASSTDTQYF.

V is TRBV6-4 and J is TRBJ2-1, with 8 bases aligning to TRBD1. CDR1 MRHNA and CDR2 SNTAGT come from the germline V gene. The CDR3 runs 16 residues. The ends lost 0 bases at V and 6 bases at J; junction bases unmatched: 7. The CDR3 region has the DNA TGTGCCAGCAGTGACTCTAGCCCCACAGGGGGCAATGAGCAGTTCTTC. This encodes CASSDSSPTGGNEQFF.

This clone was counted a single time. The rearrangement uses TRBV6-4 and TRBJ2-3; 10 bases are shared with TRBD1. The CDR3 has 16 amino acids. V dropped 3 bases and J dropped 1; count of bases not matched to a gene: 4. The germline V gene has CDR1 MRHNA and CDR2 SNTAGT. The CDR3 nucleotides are TGTGCCAGCAGTGAGTCCGGGACAGGGGGCACAGATACGCAGTATTTT. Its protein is CASSESGTGGTDTQYF.

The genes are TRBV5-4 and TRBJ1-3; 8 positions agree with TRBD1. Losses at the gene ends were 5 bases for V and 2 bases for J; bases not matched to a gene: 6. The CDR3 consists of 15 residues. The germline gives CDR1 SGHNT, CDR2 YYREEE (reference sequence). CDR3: CASSPDRGPGNTIYF. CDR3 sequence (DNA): TGTGCCAGCAGTCCAGACAGGGGTCCTGGAAACACCATATATTTT. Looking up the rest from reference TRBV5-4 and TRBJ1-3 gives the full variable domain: ETGVTQSPTHLIKTRGQQVTLRCSSQSGHNTVSWYQQALGQGPQFIFQYYREEENGRGNFPPRFSGLQFPNYSSELNVNALELDDSALYLCASSPDRGPGNTIYFGEGSWLTVV.

Here the CDR3 reads CASSEGQGPDTQYF. The CDR3 region has the DNA TGTGCCAGCAGCGAGGGACAGGGGCCAGATACGCAGTATTTT. The chain couples TRBV25-1 to TRBJ2-3; TRBD1 agrees at 10 bases. Germline CDR1 MGHDK, CDR2 SYGVNS. The CDR3 has 14 residues. After removal of 6 bases from V and 4 bases from J, the junction contained 4 bases not matched to a gene.

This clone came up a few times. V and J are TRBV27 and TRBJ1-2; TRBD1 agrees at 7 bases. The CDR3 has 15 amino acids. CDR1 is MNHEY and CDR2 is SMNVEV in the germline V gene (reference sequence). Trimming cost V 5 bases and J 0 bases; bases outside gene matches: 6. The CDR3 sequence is CASSPRDSPNYGYTF. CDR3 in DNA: TGTGCCAGCAGTCCGAGGGACAGCCCTAACTATGGCTACACCTTC.

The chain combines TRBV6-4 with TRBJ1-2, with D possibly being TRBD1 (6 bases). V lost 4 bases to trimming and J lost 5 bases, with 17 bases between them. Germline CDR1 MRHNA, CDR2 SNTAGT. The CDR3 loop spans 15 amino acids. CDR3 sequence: CASSASDRSPYGYTF. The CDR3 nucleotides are TGTGCCAGCAGTGCATCCGACAGGTCTCCATATGGCTACACCTTC.

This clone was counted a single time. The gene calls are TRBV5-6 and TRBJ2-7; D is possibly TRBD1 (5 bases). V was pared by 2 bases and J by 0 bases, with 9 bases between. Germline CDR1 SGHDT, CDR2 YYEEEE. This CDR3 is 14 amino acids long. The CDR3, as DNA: TGTGCCAGCAGCTTCCAGGGAAGCTCCTACGAGCAGTACTTC. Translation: CASSFQGSSYEQYF.